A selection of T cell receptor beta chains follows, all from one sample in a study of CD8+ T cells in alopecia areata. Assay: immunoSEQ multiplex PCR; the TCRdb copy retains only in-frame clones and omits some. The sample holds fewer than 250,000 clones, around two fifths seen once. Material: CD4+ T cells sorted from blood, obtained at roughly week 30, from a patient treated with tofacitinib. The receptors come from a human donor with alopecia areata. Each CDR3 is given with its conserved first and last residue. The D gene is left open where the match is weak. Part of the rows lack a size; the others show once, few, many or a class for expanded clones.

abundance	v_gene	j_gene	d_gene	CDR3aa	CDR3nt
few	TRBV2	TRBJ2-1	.	CASTALRTNEQFF	TGTGCCAGCACCGCGCTACGGACAAATGAGCAGTTCTTC
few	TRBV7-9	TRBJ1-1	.	CASSLADRSEAFF	TGTGCCAGCAGCTTAGCCGACCGCTCTGAAGCTTTCTTT
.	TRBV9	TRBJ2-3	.	CASSERLSDTQYF	TGTGCCAGCAGCGAAAGGTTGTCAGATACGCAGTATTTT
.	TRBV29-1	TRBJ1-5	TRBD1	CSVVVPGGTSNQPQHF	TGCAGCGTCGTAGTACCAGGGGGTACTAGCAATCAGCCCCAGCATTTT
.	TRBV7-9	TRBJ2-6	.	CASSSSDSSGANVLTF	TGTGCCAGCAGCTCGAGTGATAGCTCTGGGGCCAACGTCCTGACTTTC
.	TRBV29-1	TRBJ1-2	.	CSVGPIAKPLHSNGYTF	TGCAGCGTTGGCCCCATAGCCAAACCCCTCCATTCGAATGGCTACACCTTC
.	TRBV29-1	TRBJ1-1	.	CSVEGQGGRNTEAFF	TGCAGCGTTGAAGGGCAGGGAGGACGGAACACTGAAGCTTTCTTT
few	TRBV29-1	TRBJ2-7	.	CSVARVGYEQYF	TGCAGCGTTGCCAGGGTAGGGTACGAGCAGTACTTC
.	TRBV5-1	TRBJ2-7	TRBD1	CASSLADRVLYEQYF	TGCGCCAGCAGCTTGGCGGACAGGGTTCTCTACGAGCAGTACTTC
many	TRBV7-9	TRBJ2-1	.	CASSLVPGGNYNEQFF	TGTGCCAGCAGCTTAGTACCAGGGGGGAACTACAATGAGCAGTTCTTC
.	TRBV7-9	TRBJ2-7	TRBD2	CASSLTGTSGEQYF	TGTGCCAGCAGCTTAACCGGGACTAGCGGCGAGCAGTACTTC
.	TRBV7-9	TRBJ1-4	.	CASGRGATNEKLFF	TGTGCCAGCGGCAGGGGTGCAACTAATGAAAAACTGTTTTTT
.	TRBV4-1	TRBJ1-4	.	CASSQQHTEINEKLFF	TGCGCCAGCAGCCAACAACACACGGAGATCAATGAAAAACTGTTTTTT
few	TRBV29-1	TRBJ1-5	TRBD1	CSVEQGVNQPQHF	TGCAGCGTTGAACAGGGGGTAAATCAGCCCCAGCATTTT
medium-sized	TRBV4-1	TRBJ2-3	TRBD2	CASSPTAGGNTDTQYF	TGCGCCAGCAGCCCCACAGCGGGAGGTAACACAGATACGCAGTATTTT
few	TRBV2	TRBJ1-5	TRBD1	CASSGQGDQPQHF	TGTGCCAGCTCGGGACAGGGAGATCAGCCCCAGCATTTT
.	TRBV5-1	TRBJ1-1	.	CASSLDSPGDTEAFF	TGCGCCAGCAGCTTGGATTCGCCCGGGGACACTGAAGCTTTCTTT
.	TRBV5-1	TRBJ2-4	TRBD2	CASSLGVAGLIKNIQYF	TGCGCCAGCAGCTTGGGTGTAGCGGGATTGATCAAAAACATTCAGTACTTC
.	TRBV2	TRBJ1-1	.	CASSELGYTEAFF	TGTGCCAGCAGTGAATTAGGGTATACTGAAGCTTTCTTT
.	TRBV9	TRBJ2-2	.	CASSVVGSQMVGELFF	TGTGCCAGCAGCGTAGTGGGCAGCCAGATGGTCGGGGAGCTGTTTTTT
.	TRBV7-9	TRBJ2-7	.	CASSLQTGRPTYEQYF	TGTGCCAGCAGCCTACAAACAGGGCGCCCCACCTACGAGCAGTACTTC
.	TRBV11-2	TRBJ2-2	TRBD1	CASSGDRGLNTGELFF	TGTGCCAGCAGCGGTGACAGGGGTCTGAACACCGGGGAGCTGTTTTTT
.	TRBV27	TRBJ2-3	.	CASRLGLPNTDTQYF	TGTGCCAGCAGACTCGGTTTACCAAACACAGATACGCAGTATTTT
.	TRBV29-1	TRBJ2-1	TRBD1	CSVEGGQGRNNEQFF	TGCAGCGTTGAAGGAGGACAGGGTAGGAACAATGAGCAGTTCTTC
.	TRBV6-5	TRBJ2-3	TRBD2	CASMQRGGSADTQYF	TGTGCCAGCATGCAGCGGGGCGGCAGTGCAGATACGCAGTATTTT
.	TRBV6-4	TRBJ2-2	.	CASSRQFTNTGELFF	TGTGCCAGCAGTCGACAGTTTACGAACACCGGGGAGCTGTTTTTT
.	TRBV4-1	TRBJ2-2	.	CASSQEGGPVRELFF	TGCGCCAGCAGCCAAGAAGGGGGGCCGGTCCGGGAGCTGTTTTTT
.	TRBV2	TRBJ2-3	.	CASSENFVTDTQYF	TGTGCCAGCAGTGAAAACTTCGTCACAGATACGCAGTATTTT
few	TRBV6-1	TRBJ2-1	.	CASNSAGEQFF	TGTGCCAGCAATTCAGCTGGTGAGCAGTTCTTC
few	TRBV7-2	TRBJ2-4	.	CASSPGGKNIQYF	TGTGCCAGCAGCCCCGGTGGGAAAAACATTCAGTACTTC
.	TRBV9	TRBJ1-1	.	CASSETGYTEAFF	TGTGCCAGCAGCGAAACAGGTTACACTGAAGCTTTCTTT
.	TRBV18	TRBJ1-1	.	CASSPVFGNEAFF	TGTGCCAGCTCACCTGTGTTCGGGAACGAAGCTTTCTTT
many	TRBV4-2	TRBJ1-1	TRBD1	CASSQVTGGRDTEAFF	TGTGCCAGCAGCCAGGTCACAGGGGGCAGGGACACTGAAGCTTTCTTT
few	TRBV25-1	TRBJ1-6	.	CASSELSSYNSPLHF	TGTGCCAGCAGTGAACTTAGCTCCTATAATTCACCCCTCCACTTT
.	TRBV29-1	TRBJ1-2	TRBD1	CSGSRYRGANYGYTF	TGCAGCGGGTCCCGTTACAGGGGAGCTAACTATGGCTACACCTTC
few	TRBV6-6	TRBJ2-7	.	CASSYRAPEQYF	TGTGCCAGCAGTTATCGGGCCCCCGAGCAGTACTTC
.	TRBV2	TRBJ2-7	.	CASSDVNEQYF	TGTGCCAGCAGTGATGTTAACGAGCAGTACTTC
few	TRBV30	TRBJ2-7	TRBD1	CACQRRDRGQYEQYF	TGTGCCTGTCAACGCCGGGACAGGGGGCAATACGAGCAGTACTTC
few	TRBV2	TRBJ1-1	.	CASTNQAGGTEAFF	TGTGCCAGCACCAATCAGGCGGGCGGGACTGAAGCTTTCTTT
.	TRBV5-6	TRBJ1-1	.	CASSQRQLKAFF	TGTGCCAGCAGCCAGAGACAGCTTAAAGCTTTCTTT
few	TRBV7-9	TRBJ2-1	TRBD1	CASNPGQGYNEQFF	TGTGCCAGCAATCCGGGACAGGGCTACAATGAGCAGTTCTTC
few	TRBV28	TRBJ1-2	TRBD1	CASSSGGRGYGYTF	TGTGCCAGCAGTTCAGGGGGCCGGGGCTATGGCTACACCTTC
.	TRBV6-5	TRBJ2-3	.	CASSYPGTDTQYF	TGTGCCAGCAGTTACCCGGGGACAGATACGCAGTATTTT
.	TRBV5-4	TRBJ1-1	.	CASSLGTRNTEAFF	TGTGCCAGCAGCCTGGGGACACGGAACACTGAAGCTTTCTTT
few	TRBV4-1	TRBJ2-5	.	CASSRLQAWETQYF	TGCGCCAGCAGCCGCCTCCAGGCGTGGGAGACCCAGTACTTC
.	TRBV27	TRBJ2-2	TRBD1	CASRWPGQGTGELFF	TGTGCCAGCCGATGGCCGGGACAGGGCACCGGGGAGCTGTTTTTT